One and the same sample provided the 5 T cell receptor beta chains below, sequenced in a study of blood T cell repertoires in COVID-19 (TCRdb year 2020). Libraries were built with the immunoSEQ multiplex PCR assay. This immuneACCESS table, as held by TCRdb, lists in-frame sequences with V and J called but not all clones. Of the missing ones, under half trace to an unresolved V gene in checked studies; the others have no known cause. The table for this sample lists about 130,000 clones; roughly 90% of them were counted only once. Of the sample, around 2% is held by the ten largest clones. What was sequenced was peripheral blood. The receptors come from a man aged 50 to 60 with COVID-19, enrolled during active disease.

The chain recombines TRBV9 with TRBJ2-4; D may be TRBD1 (6 bases). The V and J ends lost 3 bases and 8 bases respectively, with 9 bases between them. CDR3 length equals 12 residues. The germline CDR1 and CDR2 sequences are SGDLS and YYNGEE. CDR3 coding DNA: TGTGCCAGCAGCGCATCAGGGGACATTCAGTACTTC. This translates into CASSASGDIQYF. The variable domain in full, with the rest retrieved from reference TRBV9 and TRBJ2-4, is DSGVTQTPKHLITATGQRVTLRCSPRSGDLSVYWYQQSLDQGLQFLIQYYNGEERAKGNILERFSAQQFPDLHSELNLSSLELGDSALYFCASSASGDIQYFGAGTRLSVL.

The V and J genes are TRBV19 and TRBJ2-1; 10 positions match TRBD2. V lost 6 bases and J lost 0; bases outside the gene matches: 8. The CDR3 length is 17 residues. Germline loops: CDR1 LNHDA, CDR2 SQIVND (reference sequence). The DNA of the CDR3 is TGTGCCAGTAGCCCCGGGACTAGCGCGAGCTCCTACAATGAGCAGTTCTTC. This translates into CASSPGTSASSYNEQFF.

This chain joins TRBV30 and TRBJ2-1; 8 bases align to TRBD2. Germline lookup yields CDR1 GTSNPN and CDR2 SVGIG (reference sequence). The CDR3 has 13 amino acids. J lost 5 bases, V lost 1 base, and 1 base had no gene match. This CDR3 is CAWSELADNEQFF. In DNA, the CDR3 is TGTGCCTGGAGTGAACTAGCGGACAATGAGCAGTTCTTC.

The V gene is TRBV27, the J gene TRBJ1-2, with 7 bases lining up with TRBD1. Losses at the gene ends were 2 bases for V and 6 bases for J; bases not matched to a gene: 3. Germline V gene lookup returns CDR1 MNHEY and CDR2 SMNVEV (reference sequence). This CDR3 has 13 residues. In DNA form, the CDR3 reads TGTGCCAGCAGTTTAGGGACAGCGGATGGCTACACCTTC. As protein: CASSLGTADGYTF.

V gene TRBV7-2 combines with J gene TRBJ2-5; D is possibly TRBD1 (6 bases). V dropped 4 bases and J dropped 5 bases, with 8 bases sitting between them. The CDR3 contains 12 residues. The V gene's germline CDR1 is SGHTA and CDR2 FQGNSA. The CDR3 is CASSYREETQYF. CDR3 DNA: TGTGCCAGCAGCTACAGGGAGGAGACCCAGTACTTC.